The 4 T cell receptor beta chains below all came from one sample that was sequenced in a study of T cell repertoires in cytomegalovirus infection (dated by TCRdb to between 2018 and 2021). Reads for this sample came from an Illumina HiSeq 1500. Starting from the raw public reads, TCRdb applied fastp trimming at Q25, assembled clones with MiXCR and retained in-frame beta chains. Rows matching on CDR3 protein sequence are summarized as one entry with the most common DNA and genes. The sample records hundreds of thousands of distinct CDR3 sequences, about 40% of which are singletons. The ten most abundant clones make up around 2.8% of the sample. Sequences were obtained from PBMCs. All receptors derive from a human donor in good health (CMV status not recorded). Some clones in this sample may be carry-over from other donors' samples.

This clonotype was recorded a few times. V usage is TRBV6-6 and J usage is TRBJ2-3; the match to TRBD2 covers 7 bases. Germline trimming cut 1 base from V and 2 bases from J; bases unmatched to any gene: 9. This CDR3 contains 17 residues. CDR1 is MNHNY and CDR2 is SVGAGI in the germline V gene (reference sequence). The CDR3 DNA follows: TGTGCCAGCAGTTACTTTGTGTCGGGAGGCCCCACAGATACGCAGTATTTT. This translates into CASSYFVSGGPTDTQYF.

This clonotype was counted between two and nine times. The chain is built from TRBV6-6 and TRBJ1-5; perhaps TRBD1 as D (5 bases). The CDR3 extends over 13 amino acids. Trimming removed 6 bases at V and 7 bases at J, with 13 bases between. Germline CDR1 and CDR2: MNHNY and SVGAGI (reference sequence). CDR3 residues: CASRRGTGQPQHF. CDR3 sequence (DNA): TGTGCCAGCAGAAGAGGGACGGGACAGCCCCAGCATTTT.

The chain carries TRBV12-3 or TRBV12-4 and TRBJ2-3; D perhaps matches TRBD2 (6 bases). V lost 6 bases and J 3 bases, leaving 19 bases between the germline ends. This CDR3 has 16 amino acids. CDR3: CASSSGTPTFTDTQYF. The CDR3 nucleotides are TGTGCCAGCAGCTCTGGGACTCCCACATTTACAGATACGCAGTATTTT.

This chain joins TRBV6-1 and TRBJ2-7; 13 bases line up with TRBD2. The CDR3 is 15 residues long. Germline V gene sequence: CDR1 MNHNS, CDR2 SASEGT. The ends lost 6 bases at V and 7 bases at J; junction bases unmatched: 9. The CDR3 DNA reads as TGTGCCAGCAGCTTTGAACCGGGACTAGCGGGAGAGCAGTACTTC. It is translated as CASSFEPGLAGEQYF.